The rows below give T cell receptor beta chains drawn from one sample of a study of CD8+CD57+ T cells in acquired aplastic anemia. TCRdb fed the reads into MiXCR, producing one record per CDR3 protein. Of 50,000 to 70,000 distinct CDR3 sequences listed, about 56% are singletons. Sequencing was done on a sample of sorted CD4+, CD8+, or CD8+CD57+ T cells (not recorded which) from PBMCs. Receptors were obtained from a human donor in good health, serving as a control. CDR3s leave out the opening cysteine and the closing phenylalanine or tryptophan.

V,J,length,CDR3
TRBV30,TRBJ1-5,11,AWSVDRGQPQH
TRBV15,TRBJ1-2,13,ATSSRAGTGFGYT
TRBV15,TRBJ2-7,12,ATSRLQGSYEQY
TRBV29-1,TRBJ2-7,12,SVEEAGSMGEQY
TRBV5-1,TRBJ1-2,13,ASSPGPGDNYGYT
TRBV10-2,TRBJ1-2,11,ASSDRQGQGYT
TRBV7-2,TRBJ2-1,13,ASSPLAVTESEQF
TRBV7-8,TRBJ2-5,12,ASSSDSKQETQY
TRBV11-1,TRBJ1-5,13,ASSLSRASNQPQH
TRBV25-1,TRBJ2-7,11,ASSEGGGDEQY
TRBV12-3/TRBV12-4,TRBJ2-1,15,ASSFALPSQSYNEQF
TRBV15,TRBJ1-3,12,ATSSDRTGNTIY
TRBV29-1,TRBJ2-7,13,SVDVTGESSYEQY
TRBV27,TRBJ1-6,11,ASSSGENSPLH
TRBV7-3,TRBJ2-1,14,ASSLMTSGRFGEQF
TRBV2,TRBJ2-1,12,ASSATLRNNEQF
TRBV15,TRBJ2-7,12,ATSSSGTSGRQY